This passage covers 16 T cell receptor beta chains from one sample sequenced in a study of OX40 agonist ivuxolimab in advanced cancers. Using immunoSEQ multiplex PCR, the repertoire was profiled, and TCRdb retains in-frame clones only, with some absent. Of about 83,000 clones listed, about 80% were seen once; the top ten hold 1.5% to 2%. The sequencing here drew on CD4+ or CD8+ T cells sorted from blood, taken in a trial of the OX40 agonist ivuxolimab. All receptors derive from an adult with an advanced solid tumor such as melanoma, head and neck, liver or kidney cancer.

The CDR3 nucleotides read TGTGCCAGCAGCTTAGCGCGGTCGTCAGGAAACACCATATATTTT. Protein sequence: CASSLARSSGNTIYF. V gene TRBV7-2 combines with J gene TRBJ1-3; D not resolved. V was clipped by 0 bases and J by 4 bases, with 10 bases between them. Germline V lookup: CDR1 SGHTA, CDR2 FQGNSA. The CDR3 consists of 15 residues.

This clone was observed a single time. This sequence joins TRBV28 and TRBJ1-6; no reliable D call. In germline, CDR1 is MDHEN, CDR2 SYDVKM. V lost 7 bases to trimming and J lost 10 bases, with 20 bases between them. The CDR3 is 15 amino acids. CDR3 loop: CASTPPGGVLSPLHF. The CDR3 DNA follows: TGTGCCAGCACCCCCCCGGGAGGAGTCCTCTCACCCCTCCACTTT.

This chain connects TRBV2 to TRBJ1-4; the D gene is possibly TRBD1 (5 bases). The length of the CDR3 is 13 residues. Deletions cut 6 bases from V and 4 bases from J, with 9 bases between. The germline V gene encodes CDR1 SNHLY and CDR2 FYNNEI. The CDR3 coding sequence is TGTGCCAGCAGGGGAGGGGTTAATGAAAAACTGTTTTTT. Translation: CASRGGVNEKLFF.

The chain couples TRBV5-4 to TRBJ1-2, with 7 bases that match TRBD1. Looked up from germline, CDR1 is SGHNT and CDR2 is YYREEE (reference sequence). This CDR3 comprises 14 residues. J lost 7 bases, V lost 0 bases, and 6 bases had no gene match. Here the CDR3 DNA reads TGTGCCAGCAGCTTGGATGCCAGGGGGATTGGCTACACCTTC. Translated, it gives CASSLDARGIGYTF.

Only one count was recorded for this clone. The J gene is TRBJ2-2, the V gene TRBV9; D is uncertain. The germline V gene encodes CDR1 SGDLS and CDR2 YYNGEE. Trimming shortened V by 4 bases and J by 4 bases, and 14 bases separated the two germline ends. The CDR3 length is 15 residues. CDR3 sequence: CASSPRPGTTGELFF. CDR3 sequence (DNA): TGTGCCAGCAGCCCCCGGCCGGGTACCACCGGGGAGCTGTTTTTT.

V is TRBV5-1 and J is TRBJ2-7; D possibly corresponds to TRBD2 (5 bases). The ends were cut back, 2 bases at V and 1 base at J, with 10 bases in the middle. The CDR3 length is 14 residues. Looked up from germline, CDR1 is SGHRS and CDR2 is YFSETQ. For the CDR3, the DNA is TGCGCCAGCAGCTTCTCGGGGTCGTCCTACGAGCAGTACTTC. Its translation: CASSFSGSSYEQYF.

V is TRBV19 and J is TRBJ1-2; D may be TRBD1 (5 bases). Per the germline V gene, CDR1 is LNHDA and CDR2 is SQIVND (reference sequence). V was pared by 6 bases and J by 3 bases, with 17 bases between. The CDR3 is made up of 15 amino acids. The CDR3 loop is CASSPVGQGHYGYTF. In DNA, the CDR3 is TGTGCCAGTAGCCCAGTGGGGCAGGGACACTATGGCTACACCTTC.

The chain carries TRBV9 and TRBJ2-3; 9 positions agree with TRBD1. V was pared by 3 bases and J by 8 bases, with 10 bases of the junction left unmatched. Germline V gene lookup returns CDR1 SGDLS and CDR2 YYNGEE. This CDR3 has 15 amino acids. The DNA of the CDR3 is TGTGCCAGCAGCGCTACAGGGGGCCCGGGAGGTACGCAGTATTTT. Translation gives CASSATGGPGGTQYF. Supplemented by reference TRBV9 and TRBJ2-3, the full variable domain reads DSGVTQTPKHLITATGQRVTLRCSPRSGDLSVYWYQQSLDQGLQFLIQYYNGEERAKGNILERFSAQQFPDLHSELNLSSLELGDSALYFCASSATGGPGGTQYFGPGTRLTVL.

This clone was counted between two and nine times. This sequence joins TRBV4-1 and TRBJ2-7, with 7 bases matching TRBD1. CDR1 and CDR2 (germline): MGHRA, YSYEKL. This CDR3 comprises 14 residues. With V trimmed by 1 base and J by 0 bases, 0 bases remained unmatched. CDR3 protein: CASSQGDSSYEQYF. CDR3 sequence (DNA): TGCGCCAGCAGCCAAGGGGACAGCTCCTACGAGCAGTACTTC.

V is TRBV21-1 and J is TRBJ1-5; the table's TRBD1 call for D was not verified on the DNA. TRBV21-1 is recorded as a pseudogene. There are 16 residues in the CDR3. Here the CDR3 reads CASPQGGQGSNQPQHF. The CDR3 DNA sequence: TGTGCCAGCCCTCAGGGGGGACAGGGGAGCAATCAGCCCCAGCATTTT.

The J gene is TRBJ1-1, the V gene TRBV29-1; 7 bases agree with TRBD1. The CDR3 consists of 13 residues. V shed 4 bases, J shed 5 bases, and the junction held 7 bases outside the gene matches. CDR1 is SQVTM and CDR2 is ANQGSEA in the germline V gene. The CDR3 here is CSVGQGFWTEAFF. The CDR3 DNA reads TGCAGCGTTGGACAGGGCTTTTGGACTGAAGCTTTCTTT. Filled out from reference TRBV29-1 and TRBJ1-1, the complete variable domain reads SAVISQKPSRDICQRGTSLTIQCQVDSQVTMMFWYRQQPGQSLTLIATANQGSEATYESGFVIDKFPISRPNLTFSTLTVSNMSPEDSSIYLCSVGQGFWTEAFFGQGTRLTVV.

This rearrangement joins TRBV30 to TRBJ1-2; D uncertain. The CDR3 sequence is 12 residues long. The germline V gene encodes CDR1 GTSNPN and CDR2 SVGIG (reference sequence). The V end was cut by 2 bases, the J end by 2 bases, with 6 bases between. The CDR3 loop reads CAWSRSNYGYTF. The DNA for the CDR3 is TGTGCCTGGAGTAGGTCCAACTATGGCTACACCTTC.

This chain joins TRBV5-5 and TRBJ1-5; no reliable D call. The CDR3 is made up of 14 amino acids. Trimming removed 4 bases at V and 8 bases at J, with 16 bases between. Germline values: CDR1 SGHKS, CDR2 YYEKEE (reference sequence). The CDR3 sequence: CASSHDLEGEPQHF. For the CDR3, the DNA is TGTGCCAGCAGCCACGACCTGGAAGGAGAGCCCCAGCATTTT.

The J gene is TRBJ1-1, the V gene TRBV9; unclear D gene. Trimming took off 3 bases at V and 6 bases at J, with 15 bases between the two ends. Germline CDR1 SGDLS, CDR2 YYNGEE. The CDR3 spans 14 residues. For the CDR3, the DNA is TGTGCCAGCAGCGCTACCTACTCCAGACCTGAAGCTTTCTTT. This translates into CASSATYSRPEAFF. Supplemented by reference TRBV9 and TRBJ1-1, the full variable domain reads DSGVTQTPKHLITATGQRVTLRCSPRSGDLSVYWYQQSLDQGLQFLIQYYNGEERAKGNILERFSAQQFPDLHSELNLSSLELGDSALYFCASSATYSRPEAFFGQGTRLTVV.

CDR3 sequence: CAISDRDRVDRRAFF. The CDR3 region has the DNA TGTGCCATCAGTGACCGGGACCGGGTAGACCGTCGAGCTTTCTTT. The chain links TRBV10-3 to TRBJ1-1; maybe TRBD1 (5 bases). The CDR3 covers 15 residues. Looked up from germline, CDR1 is ENHRY and CDR2 is SYGVKD. V lost 3 bases and J lost 10, with 21 bases in between.

The chain recombines TRBV11-2 with TRBJ2-3; TRBD1 matches at 10 bases. J gave up 3 bases and V 5 bases, and 11 bases lay outside the gene matches. This CDR3 spans 17 amino acids. Germline-derived CDR1 and CDR2 are SGHAT and FQNNGV. The CDR3 here is CASSPGGGTGVTDTQYF. The DNA for the CDR3 is TGTGCCAGCAGCCCAGGAGGGGGGACAGGGGTGACAGATACGCAGTATTTT.